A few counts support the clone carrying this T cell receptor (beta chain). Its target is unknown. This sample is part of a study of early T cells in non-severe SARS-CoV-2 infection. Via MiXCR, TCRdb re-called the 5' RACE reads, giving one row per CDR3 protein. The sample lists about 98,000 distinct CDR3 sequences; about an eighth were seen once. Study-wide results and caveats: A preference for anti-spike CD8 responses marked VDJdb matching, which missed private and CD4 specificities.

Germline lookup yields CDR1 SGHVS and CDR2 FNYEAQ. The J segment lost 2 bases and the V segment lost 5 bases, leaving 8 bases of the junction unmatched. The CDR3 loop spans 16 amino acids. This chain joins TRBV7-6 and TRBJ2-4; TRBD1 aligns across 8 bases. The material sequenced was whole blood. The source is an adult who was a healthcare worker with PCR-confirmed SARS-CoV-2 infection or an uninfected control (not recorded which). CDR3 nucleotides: TGTGCCAGCAGCCCTACAACAGGGGGGCCCAAAAACATTCAGTACTTC. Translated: CASSPTTGGPKNIQYF. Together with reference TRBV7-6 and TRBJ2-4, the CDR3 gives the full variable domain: GAGVSQSPRYKVTKRGQDVALRCDPISGHVSLYWYRQALGQGPEFLTYFNYEAQQDKSGLPNDRFSAERPEGSISTLTIQRTEQRDSAMYRCASSPTTGGPKNIQYFGAGTRLSVL.